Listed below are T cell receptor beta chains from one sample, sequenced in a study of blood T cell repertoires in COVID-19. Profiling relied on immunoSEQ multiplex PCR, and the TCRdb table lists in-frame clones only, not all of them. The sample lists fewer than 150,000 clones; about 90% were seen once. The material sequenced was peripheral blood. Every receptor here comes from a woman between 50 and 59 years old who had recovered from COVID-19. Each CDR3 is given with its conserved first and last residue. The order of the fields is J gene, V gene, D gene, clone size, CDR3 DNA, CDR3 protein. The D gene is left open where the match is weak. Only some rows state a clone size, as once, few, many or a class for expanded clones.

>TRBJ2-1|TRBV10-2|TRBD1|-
TGCGCCAGCAGTACGACAGGGGTCTCCTACAATGAGCAGTTCTTC
CASSTTGVSYNEQFF
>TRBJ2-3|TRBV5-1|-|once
TGCGCCAGCAGCTTCCGGGGTTTCGGGGATACGCAGTATTTT
CASSFRGFGDTQYF
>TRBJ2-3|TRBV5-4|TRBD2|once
TGTGCCAGCAGGACCGGGACTAGCGGTACTAGCACAGATACGCAGTATTTT
CASRTGTSGTSTDTQYF
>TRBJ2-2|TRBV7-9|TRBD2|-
TGTGCCAGCAGCTTTACTAGCGGTCCCGGGGAGCTGTTTTTT
CASSFTSGPGELFF
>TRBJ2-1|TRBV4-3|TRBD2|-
TGCGCCAGCAGCCCGGAAGCGGTTTCGGGGGGTGAGCAGTTCTTC
CASSPEAVSGGEQFF
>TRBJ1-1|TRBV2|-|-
TGTGCCAGCATACAGGGACCGAACACTGAAGCTTTCTTT
CASIQGPNTEAFF
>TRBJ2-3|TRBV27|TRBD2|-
TGTGCCAGCAGTTTCTCGATAGCGGGAGGGTCGGATACGCAGTATTTT
CASSFSIAGGSDTQYF
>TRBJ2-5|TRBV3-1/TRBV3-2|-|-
TGTGCCAGCAGCCGTAGCGGATGGGGGGAGACCCAGTACTTC
CASSRSGWGETQYF
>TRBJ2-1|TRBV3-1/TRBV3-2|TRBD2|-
TGTGCCAGCAGCAGACTAGCGGGAGTTAATGAGCAGTTCTTC
CASSRLAGVNEQFF
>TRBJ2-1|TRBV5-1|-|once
TGCGCCAGCAGCTCCCCCCCTGGAGGGAAGAAAGGCTACAATGAGCAGTTCTTC
CASSSPPGGKKGYNEQFF
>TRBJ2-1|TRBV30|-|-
TGTGCCTGGAGTATGTGGAGCCATGAGCAGTTCTTC
CAWSMWSHEQFF
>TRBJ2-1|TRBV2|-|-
TGTGCCAGCAGGAATACATACCACAATGAGCAGTTCTTC
CASRNTYHNEQFF
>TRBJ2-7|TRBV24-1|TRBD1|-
TGTGCCACCAGTGAACCAGACAGGGACGAGCAGTACTTC
CATSEPDRDEQYF
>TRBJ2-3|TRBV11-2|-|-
TGTGCCAGCAGCCCCAAGACATCTACGCAGTATTTT
CASSPKTSTQYF
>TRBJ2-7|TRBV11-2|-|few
TGTGCCAGCACTCTCCGGGACAACCGCTACGAGCAGTACTTC
CASTLRDNRYEQYF
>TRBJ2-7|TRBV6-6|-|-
TGTGCCAGCAGCAGGGGGGCTTACGAGCAGTACTTC
CASSRGAYEQYF
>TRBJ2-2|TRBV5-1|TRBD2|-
TGCGCCAGCAGCTGGACTAGCGGGGCGGACACCGGGGAGCTGTTTTTT
CASSWTSGADTGELFF
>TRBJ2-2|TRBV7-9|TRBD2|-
TGTGCCAGCAGCTTGGGGCGGGAGGGCCCTACGAACACCGGGGAGCTGTTTTTT
CASSLGREGPTNTGELFF
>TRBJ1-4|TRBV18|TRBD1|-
TGTGCCAGCTCATCCGACAGGGGAAGCGAAAAACTGTTTTTT
CASSSDRGSEKLFF
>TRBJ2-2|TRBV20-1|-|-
TGCAGTGGACTCCTAAACGGGGAGCTGTTTTTT
CSGLLNGELFF
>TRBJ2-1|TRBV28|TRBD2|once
TGTGCCAGCAGGGCCGGGACTAGCGGGAGCCATGAGCAGTTCTTC
CASRAGTSGSHEQFF
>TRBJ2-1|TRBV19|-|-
TGTGCCAGTAGTCCCCGAGGAGCCGAGCAGTTCTTC
CASSPRGAEQFF
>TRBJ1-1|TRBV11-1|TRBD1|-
TGTGCCAGCAGCTTATCGGACAGGGTCCACACTGAAGCTTTCTTT
CASSLSDRVHTEAFF
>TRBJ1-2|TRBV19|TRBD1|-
TGTGCCAGTAGTATGGTGAGACAGGGATCGAAGGGCTACACCTTC
CASSMVRQGSKGYTF
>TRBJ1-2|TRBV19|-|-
TGTGCCAGTAGTATAGACACGGGCTATGGCTACACCTTC
CASSIDTGYGYTF
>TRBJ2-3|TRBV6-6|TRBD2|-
TGTGCCAGCAGTCCACCCGGGACTAGCGGGAGGGGGGGGGATACGCAGTATTTT
CASSPPGTSGRGGDTQYF
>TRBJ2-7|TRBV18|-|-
TGTGCCAGCTCAACCATCGACACCTACGAGCAGTACTTC
CASSTIDTYEQYF
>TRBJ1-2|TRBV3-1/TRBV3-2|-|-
TGTGCCAGCAGCCTGGCGGTAAGAGGTGGGAACTATGGCTACACCTTC
CASSLAVRGGNYGYTF
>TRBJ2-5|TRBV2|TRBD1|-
TGTGCCAGCAGTAACAGGGGTCAAGAGACCCAGTACTTC
CASSNRGQETQYF
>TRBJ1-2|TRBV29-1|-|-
TGCAGCGTGAGTCCACGCTATTCTAACTATGGCTACACCTTC
CSVSPRYSNYGYTF
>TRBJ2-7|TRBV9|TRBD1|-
TGTGCCAGCAGCATGTCAGGGGGCTGGGGGGAGCAGTACTTC
CASSMSGGWGEQYF
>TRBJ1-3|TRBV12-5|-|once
TGTGCTAGTGGTTTGTTTTACTCTGGAAACACCATATATTTT
CASGLFYSGNTIYF
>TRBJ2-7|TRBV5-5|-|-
TGTGCCAGCAGCTCGGCTAGCTCCTACGAGCAGTACTTC
CASSSASSYEQYF
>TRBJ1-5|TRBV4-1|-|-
TGCGCCAGCAGCCACTCAACCGGGGTTTGGGGTGGCAATCAGCCCCAGCATTTT
CASSHSTGVWGGNQPQHF
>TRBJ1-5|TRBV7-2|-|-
TGTGCCAGCAGCTCCCGGTGGGGGCCGGTTCAGCCCCAGCATTTT
CASSSRWGPVQPQHF
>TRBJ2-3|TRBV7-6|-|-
TGTGCCAGCAGCTTAGCTAGCGGAACTAGCACAGATACGCAGTATTTT
CASSLASGTSTDTQYF
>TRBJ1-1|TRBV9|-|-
TGTGCCAGCAGCGTAGCCCAGAACACTGAAGCTTTCTTT
CASSVAQNTEAFF
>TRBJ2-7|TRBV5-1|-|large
TGCGCCAGCAGTCCACAGGGTTCCCTCTCCTACGAGCAGTACTTC
CASSPQGSLSYEQYF
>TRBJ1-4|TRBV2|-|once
TGTGCCAGCAGACTGGGCGCAACTAATGAAAAACTGTTTTTT
CASRLGATNEKLFF
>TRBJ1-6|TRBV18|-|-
TGTGCCAGCTCACCACTAGGCCAGGGGATCTCTTCACCCCTCCACTTT
CASSPLGQGISSPLHF
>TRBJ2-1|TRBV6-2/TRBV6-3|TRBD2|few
TGTGCCAGCAGTTCTCCCGGGACTAGCGGTGGGAGGGAGCAGTTCTTC
CASSSPGTSGGREQFF
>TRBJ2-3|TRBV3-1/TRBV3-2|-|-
TGTGCCAGCAGCTCCTGGACTGTCCAAGAGCTCGCTGATACGCAGTATTTT
CASSSWTVQELADTQYF
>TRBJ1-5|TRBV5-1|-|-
TGCGCCAGCAGCTTGGTTGCGGGCGGCAATCAGCCCCAGCATTTT
CASSLVAGGNQPQHF
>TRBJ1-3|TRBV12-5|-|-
TGTGCTAGTGGTTTTCGGGTTAGCGGCTCTGGAAACACCATATATTTT
CASGFRVSGSGNTIYF
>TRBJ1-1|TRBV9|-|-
TGTGCCAGCAGCACCAACAGGGCGAACACTGAAGCTTTCTTT
CASSTNRANTEAFF
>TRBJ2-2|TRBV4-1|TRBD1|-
TGCGCCAGCAGCCTCCACGGGACAGGGGGCGCAGGGGAGCTGTTTTTT
CASSLHGTGGAGELFF